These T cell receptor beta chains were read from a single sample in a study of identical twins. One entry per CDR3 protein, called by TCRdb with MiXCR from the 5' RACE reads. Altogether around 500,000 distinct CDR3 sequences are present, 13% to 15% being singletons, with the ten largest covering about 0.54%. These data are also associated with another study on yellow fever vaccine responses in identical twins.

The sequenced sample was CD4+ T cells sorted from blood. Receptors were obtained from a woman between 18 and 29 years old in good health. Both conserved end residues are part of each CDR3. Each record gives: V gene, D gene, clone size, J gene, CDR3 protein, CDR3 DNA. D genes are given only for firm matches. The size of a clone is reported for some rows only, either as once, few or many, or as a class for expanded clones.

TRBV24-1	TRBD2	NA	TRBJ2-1	CATSDFASGVSNEQFF	TGTGCCACCAGTGATTTCGCTAGCGGGGTGAGCAATGAGCAGTTCTTC
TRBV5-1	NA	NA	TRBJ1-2	CASSPPRQNYGYTF	TGCGCCAGCAGCCCCCCCAGACAAAACTATGGCTACACCTTC
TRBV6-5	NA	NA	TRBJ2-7	CASSYSNGGKGQYF	TGTGCCAGCAGTTACTCCAACGGGGGAAAGGGGCAGTACTTC
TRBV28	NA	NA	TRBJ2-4	CASSPDGIRRSIQYF	TGTGCCAGCAGTCCGGATGGCATTCGACGGTCAATTCAGTACTTC
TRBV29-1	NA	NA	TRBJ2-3	CSVEGQTDTQYF	TGCAGCGTTGAGGGTCAGACAGATACGCAGTATTTT
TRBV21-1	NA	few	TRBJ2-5	CASSKDGSSYQETQYF	TGTGCCAGCAGCAAAGACGGGTCAAGTTACCAAGAGACCCAGTACTTC
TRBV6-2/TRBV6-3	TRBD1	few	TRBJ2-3	CASRDRDRGYF	TGTGCCAGCCGTGACCGGGACAGGGGGTATTTT
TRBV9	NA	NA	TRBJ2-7	CASSVVSGSYEQYF	TGTGCCAGCAGCGTAGTATCCGGGTCCTACGAGCAGTACTTC
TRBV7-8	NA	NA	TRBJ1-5	CASSRGGPNQPQHF	TGTGCCAGCTCACGGGGGGGCCCCAATCAGCCCCAGCATTTT
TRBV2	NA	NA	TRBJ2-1	CASIRADEQFF	TGTGCCAGCATTCGAGCGGATGAGCAGTTCTTC
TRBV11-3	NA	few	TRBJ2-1	CASSFRAGLEQFF	TGTGCCAGCAGCTTTAGGGCAGGCCTTGAGCAGTTCTTC
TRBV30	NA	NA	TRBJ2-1	CAWSVGRGVAEQFF	TGTGCCTGGAGTGTCGGCAGGGGAGTGGCTGAGCAGTTCTTC
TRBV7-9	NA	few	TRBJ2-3	CASSLGPIYPSF	TGTGCCAGCAGCCTCGGACCGATCTACCCATCTTTT
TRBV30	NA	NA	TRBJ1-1	CAWSVGMNTEAFF	TGTGCCTGGAGTGTGGGTATGAACACTGAAGCTTTCTTT
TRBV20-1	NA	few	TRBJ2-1	CSARDARAGDDEQFF	TGCAGTGCTAGAGATGCTCGGGCAGGGGATGATGAGCAGTTCTTC
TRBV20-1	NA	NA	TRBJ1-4	CSATGTGFNEKLFF	TGCAGTGCTACCGGAACAGGATTCAATGAAAAACTGTTTTTT
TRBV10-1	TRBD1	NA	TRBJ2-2	CASSDQGATGELFF	TGCGCCAGCAGTGACCAGGGGGCGACCGGGGAGCTGTTTTTT
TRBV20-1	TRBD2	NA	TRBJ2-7	CSAVTSGRALEQYF	TGCAGTGCTGTTACTAGCGGGAGGGCCCTTGAGCAGTACTTC
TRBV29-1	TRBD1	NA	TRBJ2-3	CSVQGERQGRTDTQYF	TGCAGCGTTCAGGGGGAGAGACAGGGTAGGACAGATACGCAGTATTTT
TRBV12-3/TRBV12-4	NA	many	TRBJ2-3	CASSQSADTQYF	TGTGCCAGCAGTCAATCCGCAGATACGCAGTATTTT
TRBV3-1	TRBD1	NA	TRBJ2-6	CASSQFRQGYGANVLTF	TGTGCCAGCAGCCAGTTTCGACAGGGGTATGGGGCCAACGTCCTGACTTTC
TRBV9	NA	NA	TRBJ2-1	CASSVAPRGWNEQFF	TGTGCCAGCAGCGTAGCTCCCCGCGGCTGGAATGAGCAGTTCTTC
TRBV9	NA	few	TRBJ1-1	CASSARSGYSGMGTEAFF	TGTGCCAGCAGCGCTAGGAGCGGGTATTCTGGGATGGGGACTGAAGCTTTCTTT
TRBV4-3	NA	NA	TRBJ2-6	CASSPLPGANVLTF	TGCGCCAGCAGCCCGCTTCCCGGGGCCAACGTCCTGACTTTC
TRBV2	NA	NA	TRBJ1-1	CASSGSRVSTEAFF	TGTGCCAGCAGTGGGTCGAGAGTGAGCACTGAAGCTTTCTTT
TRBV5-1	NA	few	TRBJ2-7	CASSLSRDLPYEQYF	TGCGCCAGCAGCTTGTCCAGGGACCTTCCCTACGAGCAGTACTTC
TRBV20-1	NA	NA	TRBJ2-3	CSARDPRGSTDTQYF	TGCAGTGCTAGAGATCCACGGGGTAGCACAGATACGCAGTATTTT
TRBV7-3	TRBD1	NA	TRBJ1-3	CASSLTPGTGVSSGNTIYF	TGTGCCAGCAGCTTAACGCCCGGGACAGGGGTTTCCAGTGGAAACACCATATATTTT
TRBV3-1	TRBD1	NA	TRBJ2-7	CASSRFPPDRGYEQYF	TGTGCCAGCAGCCGATTCCCCCCGGACAGGGGCTACGAGCAGTACTTC
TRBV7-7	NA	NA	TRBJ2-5	CASSLFVQETQYF	TGTGCTAGCAGCTTATTTGTACAAGAGACCCAGTACTTC
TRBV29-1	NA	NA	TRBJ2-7	CSVRVDGYEQYF	TGCAGCGTTAGGGTGGACGGCTACGAGCAGTACTTC
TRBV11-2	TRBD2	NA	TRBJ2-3	CASSFLPGRNGADTQYF	TGTGCCAGCAGCTTTCTCCCCGGGAGGAACGGGGCAGATACGCAGTATTTT
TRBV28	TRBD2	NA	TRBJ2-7	CASRAGTTSYEQYF	TGTGCCAGCAGGGCCGGGACTACCTCCTACGAGCAGTACTTC
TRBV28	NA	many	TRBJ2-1	CASSVVGSYNEQFF	TGTGCCAGCAGTGTAGTAGGGTCCTACAATGAGCAGTTCTTC
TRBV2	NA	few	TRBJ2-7	CANGRVSYEQYF	TGTGCCAATGGACGGGTCTCCTACGAGCAGTACTTC
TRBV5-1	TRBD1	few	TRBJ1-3	CASSLDRGAPGNTIYF	TGCGCCAGCAGCTTGGACAGGGGGGCCCCTGGAAACACCATATATTTT
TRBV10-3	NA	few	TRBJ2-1	CAISESGGSSSYNEQFF	TGTGCCATCAGTGAGTCCGGAGGGTCCAGCTCCTACAATGAGCAGTTCTTC
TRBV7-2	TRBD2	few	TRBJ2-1	CASSSTSSNYNEQFF	TGTGCCAGCAGCTCGACTAGCTCAAACTACAATGAGCAGTTCTTC
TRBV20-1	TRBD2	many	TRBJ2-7	CSAGGTSTYEQYF	TGCAGTGCTGGGGGGACTAGTACCTACGAGCAGTACTTC
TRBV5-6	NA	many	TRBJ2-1	CASSLSPGAGNEQFF	TGTGCCAGCAGCTTGAGTCCGGGGGCGGGCAATGAGCAGTTCTTC
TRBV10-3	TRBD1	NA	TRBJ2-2	CATNPGQGNTGELFF	TGTGCCACCAATCCGGGACAGGGGAACACCGGGGAGCTGTTTTTT
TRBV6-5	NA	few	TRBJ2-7	CASSYLMTDRTYEQYF	TGTGCCAGCAGTTACTTGATGACCGACAGAACCTACGAGCAGTACTTC
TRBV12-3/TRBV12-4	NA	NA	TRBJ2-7	CASSFGPLEQYF	TGTGCCAGCAGTTTCGGACCGCTGGAGCAGTACTTC
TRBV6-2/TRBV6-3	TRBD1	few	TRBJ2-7	CASRRQGLSYEQYF	TGTGCCAGCAGGCGACAGGGGTTATCCTACGAGCAGTACTTC
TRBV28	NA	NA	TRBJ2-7	CASRYRTDEQYF	TGTGCCAGCAGATATCGGACAGACGAGCAGTACTTC
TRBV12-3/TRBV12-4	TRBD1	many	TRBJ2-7	CASSLGLDREYEQYF	TGTGCCAGCAGTTTAGGCCTGGACAGGGAGTACGAGCAGTACTTC
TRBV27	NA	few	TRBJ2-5	CASSLRTLYQETQYF	TGTGCCAGCAGTTTAAGGACATTGTACCAAGAGACCCAGTACTTC
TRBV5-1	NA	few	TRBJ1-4	CASSLGGAGTNEKLFF	TGCGCCAGCAGCTTGGGTGGGGCCGGGACTAATGAAAAACTGTTTTTT
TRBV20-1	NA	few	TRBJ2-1	CSASGNAILEQFF	TGCAGTGCTAGTGGAAACGCTATTCTGGAGCAGTTCTTC
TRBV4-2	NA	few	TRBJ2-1	CASTPSENRANEQFF	TGTGCCAGCACCCCCTCTGAGAACAGGGCTAATGAGCAGTTCTTC
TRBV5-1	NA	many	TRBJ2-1	CASSAPPFYNEQFF	TGCGCCAGCAGCGCCCCCCCTTTCTACAATGAGCAGTTCTTC
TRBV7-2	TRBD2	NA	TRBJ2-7	CASSFPTSGANEQYF	TGTGCCAGCAGCTTCCCAACTAGCGGGGCCAACGAGCAGTACTTC